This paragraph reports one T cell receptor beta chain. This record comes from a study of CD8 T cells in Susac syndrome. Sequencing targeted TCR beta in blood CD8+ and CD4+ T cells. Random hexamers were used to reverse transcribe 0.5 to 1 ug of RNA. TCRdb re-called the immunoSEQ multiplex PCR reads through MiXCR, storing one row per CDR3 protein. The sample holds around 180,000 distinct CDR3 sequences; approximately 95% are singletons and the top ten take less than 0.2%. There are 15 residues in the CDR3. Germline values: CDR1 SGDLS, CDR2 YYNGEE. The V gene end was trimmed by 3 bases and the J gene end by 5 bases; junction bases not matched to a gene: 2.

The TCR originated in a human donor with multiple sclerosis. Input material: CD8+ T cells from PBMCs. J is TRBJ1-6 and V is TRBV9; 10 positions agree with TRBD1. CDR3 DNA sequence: TGTGCCAGCAGCGGCGGGACAGGGGATAATTCACCCCTCCACTTT. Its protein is CASSGGTGDNSPLHF.